This T cell receptor beta chain is from a study of shared clonotypes between healthy human individuals (dated by TCRdb to the early 2020s). About the investigation overall: The cohort included three men and a couple of women between 18 and 49 years of age. Per donor, three plates each were used for CD4 naive and CD4 memory, two for CD8 naive, and one for CD8 memory. Blood TCR repertoires of five healthy adults were deeply sequenced to estimate repertoire size and the extent of clonotype sharing between individuals. To increase sequencing depth and limit assay-specific biases, TCR repertoire library preparation and sequencing were carried out by different laboratories using diverse techniques. Between about 0.94 and 10 billion PBMCs per donor were obtained by leukapheresis.

Using the deep immunoSEQ assay, multiplex PCR amplified TCR CDR3 regions from genomic DNA. Extracted genomic DNA from each cell subset was distributed evenly across all wells of several immunoSEQ 96-well plates, and each plate was treated as a replicate. For sorted subsets, 200 ng of genomic DNA, equivalent to 25,000 to 30,000 T cell genomes, went into each replicate PCR. Purified libraries were quantified with a Qubit 3.0 fluorometer, sized on a Bioanalyzer 2100, and re-quantified with the KAPA Library Quantification kit. Each immunoSEQ 96-well plate was sequenced on its own single-read 150-cycle Illumina NextSeq 550 flow cell. The authors processed their data as follows. The immunoSEQ output contained only junctional sequences without quality scores, so filtering could not match that applied to full-length reads. Sequences were annotated with PyIR, a Python wrapper for IgBLAST v1.9, and V/J genes and CDR3 were assigned using IMGT germline references. Any read was removed if the V/J assignment was weak (E-value above 1e-6), the CDR3 was missing, or the read contained stop codons, out-of-frame junctions, or ambiguous translated residues. V3J clonotypes were defined as sequences sharing an identical inferred V gene, J gene, and CDR3 amino acid sequence. The percentage overlap between two repertoires was calculated by dividing the number of shared unique clonotypes by the size of the smaller repertoire. RTK rarefaction, the Chao1 estimator, and Recon v2.1 estimates of unobserved clonotypes were used to assess repertoire richness. Generation probabilities were computed with OLGA for all TCRbeta clonotypes obtained by the gDNA method from several donors. TCRdb took over this immuneACCESS table, retaining in-frame rearrangements with V and J assigned. Such tables are incomplete; in checked studies, under half of the missing clones stem from an unresolved V gene, and the remainder is unexplained. D and trimming come from the DNA, and the V and J calls and clone size come from that table. Within this sample are about 2.3 million clones, with around 93% of them counted one time only. The ten top clones hold around 0.35% of the sample.

The paper's findings and limits, for the study overall: Compared with non-shared clonotypes, the clonotypes found in all four sorted-subset donors had higher generation probabilities. Because the study included only a small number of donors, the genetic and exposure-history diversity represented was limited. Naive subsets generally had larger estimated clonotype richness than memory subsets. Sharing across a few donors was observed for around 4.8% of naive CD4, about 4% of naive CD8, 2.3% of memory CD4, and approximately 0.41% of memory CD8 clonotypes. Only blood was sampled, and tissue TCR repertoires likely differ from those in blood. Even with the large sequencing depth, rarefaction of the sorted-subset datasets indicated that sequencing was incomplete. Pairwise subsampling indicated that sequencing depth was expected to affect the degree of clonotype sharing among donors.

Concerning this clone: Which antigen it targets is not known. The record has no base qualities; no much larger clone is one base away.

The donors were healthy, HIV-negative adults who had no recently reported acute infections or vaccinations. All donors were Caucasian adults living in Nashville, Tennessee, USA. CD4+ T cells were enriched by magnetic negative selection, after which naive cells were positively selected on CD45RA and the negative fraction was taken as the memory subset. Blood was obtained by leukapheresis, after which PBMCs were separated by Ficoll-Histopaque density gradient centrifugation and cryopreserved in liquid nitrogen vapor phase. Purity and quantity of every magnetically sorted T cell population were checked by analytical flow cytometry. Genomic DNA was isolated from each sorted fraction and quantified by UV absorbance on a Nanodrop 2000c. The V and J ends are trimmed by 0 bases and 2 bases, leaving 15 bases between them. CDR1 and CDR2, per the germline V gene, are KGHSH and LQKENI. The CDR3 runs 17 amino acids, cysteine and phenylalanine included. Left in the record is the CDR3 DNA by itself, 51 bases read in frame from the first base.

The sequence derives from a man in his late teens or twenties in good health. Some clones in this sample may be carry-over from other donors' samples. Material for sequencing was naive CD4+ T cells from PBMCs. Reading the label with the study, this specimen's cell subset or site is: CD45RA+ positively selected. The sequence links TRBV18 to TRBJ2-3, and TRBD2 may be the D gene, going by 6 matching bases. The nucleotide sequence reads TGTGCCAGCTCACCACCCGTCGGGGGTCCTTACACAGATACGCAGTATTTT. This codes for CASSPPVGGPYTDTQYF.